The clone carrying this TCR beta chain was seen a few times. Its antigen remains unknown. This sample was included in a study of T cells in Graves' hyperthyroidism and ophthalmopathy. General observations from the study: Before onset, by a median of around 6.4 months, the model predicted ophthalmopathy.

Germline V gives CDR1 SGHAT, CDR2 FQNNGV. The length of the CDR3 is 14 residues. V lost 5 bases, J lost 4 bases, and 11 bases lay in between. The study based diagnoses on clinical symptoms, serum thyroxine and TRAb, thyroid ultrasound and orbital computed tomography. Each 10 ml fresh peripheral blood draw supplied the PBMCs. Amplification yielded TCR beta CDR3 regions, with RNA transcripts as the source. The HTBI set primed first-round TCR CDR3 RT-PCR. MiXCR, run by TCRdb on the multiplex PCR reads, gives a single entry per CDR3 protein. The sample carries hundreds of thousands of distinct CDR3 sequences, more than 30% recorded once.

Sequenced: blood. The clonotype comes from a young man with Graves' hyperthyroidism. V gene TRBV11-2 combines with J gene TRBJ1-4; D gene ambiguous. The CDR3 region is CASSPGPFNEKLFF. CDR3 sequence (DNA): TGTGCCAGCAGCCCCGGGCCTTTTAATGAAAAACTGTTTTTT.